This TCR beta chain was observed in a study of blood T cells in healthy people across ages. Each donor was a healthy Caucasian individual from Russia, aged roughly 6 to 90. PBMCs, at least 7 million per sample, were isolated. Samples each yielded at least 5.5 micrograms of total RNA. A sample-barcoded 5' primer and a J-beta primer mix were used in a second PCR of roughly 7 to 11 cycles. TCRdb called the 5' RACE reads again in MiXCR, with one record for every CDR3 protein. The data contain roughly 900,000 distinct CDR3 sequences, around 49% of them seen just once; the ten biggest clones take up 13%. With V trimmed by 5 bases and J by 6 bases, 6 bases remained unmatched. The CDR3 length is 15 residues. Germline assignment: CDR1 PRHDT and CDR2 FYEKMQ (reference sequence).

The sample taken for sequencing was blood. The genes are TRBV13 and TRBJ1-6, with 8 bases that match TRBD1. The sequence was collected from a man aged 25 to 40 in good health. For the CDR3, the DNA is TGTGCCAGCAGCACCCGACAGGGGCCTAATTCACCCCTCCACTTT. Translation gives CASSTRQGPNSPLHF.